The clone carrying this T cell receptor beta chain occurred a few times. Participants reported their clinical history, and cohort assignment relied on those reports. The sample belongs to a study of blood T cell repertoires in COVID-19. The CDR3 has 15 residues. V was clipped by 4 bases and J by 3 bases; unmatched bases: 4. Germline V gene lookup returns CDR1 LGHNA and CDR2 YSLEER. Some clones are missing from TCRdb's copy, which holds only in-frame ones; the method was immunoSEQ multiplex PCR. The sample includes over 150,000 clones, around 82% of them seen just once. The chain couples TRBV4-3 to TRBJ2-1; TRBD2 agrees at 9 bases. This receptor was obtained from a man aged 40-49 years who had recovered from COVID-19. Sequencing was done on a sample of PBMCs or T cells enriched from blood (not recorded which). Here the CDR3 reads CASSPQAGGYNEQFF. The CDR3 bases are TGCGCCAGCAGCCCCCAAGCGGGGGGCTACAATGAGCAGTTCTTC.